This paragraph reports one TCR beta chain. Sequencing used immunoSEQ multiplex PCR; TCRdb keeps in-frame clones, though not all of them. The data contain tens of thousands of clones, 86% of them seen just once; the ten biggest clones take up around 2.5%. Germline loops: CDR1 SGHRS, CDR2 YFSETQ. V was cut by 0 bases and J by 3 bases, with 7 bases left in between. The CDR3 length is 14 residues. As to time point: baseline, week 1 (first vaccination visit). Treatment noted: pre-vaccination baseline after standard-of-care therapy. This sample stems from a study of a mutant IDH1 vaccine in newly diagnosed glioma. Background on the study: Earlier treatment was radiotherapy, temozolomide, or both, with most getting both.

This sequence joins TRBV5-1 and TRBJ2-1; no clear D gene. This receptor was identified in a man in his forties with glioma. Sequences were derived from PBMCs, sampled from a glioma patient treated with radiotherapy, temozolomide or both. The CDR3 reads CASSLGERYNEQFF. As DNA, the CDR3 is TGCGCCAGCAGCTTGGGCGAGCGCTACAATGAGCAGTTCTTC.